The sequence of this T cell receptor beta chain was determined in a study of radiotherapy plus CTLA-4 blockade in lung cancer (dated by TCRdb to the late 2010s). Regarding the study in general: Among enrolled patients, about 17% had an objective response and roughly 33% reached disease control. Overall results and qualifications from the work: Early dynamic changes in blood T cell clones, together with increased serum interferon-beta after radiation, were reported as the strongest predictors of response. After treatment with radiotherapy and ipilimumab, TCR clones that originated in tumors expanded in peripheral blood.

The V end loses 3 bases and the J end loses 6 bases, and a stretch of 9 bases separates them. Inclusive of the bounding cysteine and phenylalanine, the CDR3 is 13 residues long. Only the CDR3 DNA stays, 39 bases, in frame from base 1. The germline V gene encodes CDR1 MDHEN and CDR2 SYDVKM. The library was prepared using the immunoSEQ multiplex PCR assay. Here the immuneACCESS table is served through TCRdb, limited to in-frame sequences with V and J called. Missing clones are a known gap in these copies; in checked studies unresolved V genes cover under half, and the rest lacks a known reason. The sample has roughly 30,000 clones on record, approximately 77% of them singletons. Roughly 26% of the sample belongs to the ten largest clones. To note about this clone: Its target antigen remains unknown. No much larger clone exists at a distance of one base, and base qualities are not known.

Focal radiation therapy combined with CTLA-4 blockade (ipilimumab) was tested in patients with chemo-refractory metastatic non-small-cell lung cancer. Specimen: peripheral blood, collected from a patient treated with radiotherapy plus ipilimumab. The clonotype comes from a human donor with non-small cell lung cancer that progressed on radiotherapy plus ipilimumab. This sequence uses TRBV28 and TRBJ2-1, with TRBD2 tentatively as D gene (5 bases match). The CDR3 corresponds to CASSFHSVNEQFF. The sequence in DNA is TGTGCCAGCAGTTTCCATAGCGTCAATGAGCAGTTCTTC.